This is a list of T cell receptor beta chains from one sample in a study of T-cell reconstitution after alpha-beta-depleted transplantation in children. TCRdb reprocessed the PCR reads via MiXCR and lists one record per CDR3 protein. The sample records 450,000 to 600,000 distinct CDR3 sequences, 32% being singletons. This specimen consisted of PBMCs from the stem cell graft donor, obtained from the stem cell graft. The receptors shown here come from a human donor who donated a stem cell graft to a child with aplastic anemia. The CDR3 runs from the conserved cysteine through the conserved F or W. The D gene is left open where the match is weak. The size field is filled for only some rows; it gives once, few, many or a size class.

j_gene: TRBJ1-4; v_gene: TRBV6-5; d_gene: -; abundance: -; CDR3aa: CASSYSPTPRNEKLFF; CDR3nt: TGTGCCAGCAGTTACTCGCCTACCCCGAGGAATGAAAAACTGTTTTTT
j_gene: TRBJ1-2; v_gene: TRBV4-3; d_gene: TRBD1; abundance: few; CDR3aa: CASSPRTGWGYTF; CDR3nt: TGCGCCAGCAGCCCCAGGACAGGGTGGGGCTACACCTTC
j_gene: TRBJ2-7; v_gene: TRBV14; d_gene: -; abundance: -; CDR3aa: CASSQYHEQYF; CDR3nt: TGTGCCAGCAGCCAATACCACGAGCAGTACTTC
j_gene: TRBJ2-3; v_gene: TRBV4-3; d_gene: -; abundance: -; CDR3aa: CASSQGLVSPDTQYF; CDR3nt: TGCGCCAGCAGCCAAGGACTAGTCTCCCCAGATACGCAGTATTTT
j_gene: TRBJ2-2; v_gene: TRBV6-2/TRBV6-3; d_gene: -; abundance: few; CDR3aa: CASTGLENTGELFF; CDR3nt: TGTGCCAGCACAGGTCTTGAGAACACCGGGGAGCTGTTTTTT
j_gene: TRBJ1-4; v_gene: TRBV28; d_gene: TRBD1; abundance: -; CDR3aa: CASSPHPGQDVFYEKLFF; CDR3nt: TGTGCCAGCAGTCCCCATCCGGGACAGGATGTCTTCTATGAAAAACTGTTTTTT
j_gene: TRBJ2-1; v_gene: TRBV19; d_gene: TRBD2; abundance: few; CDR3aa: CASRHASGSSYNEQFF; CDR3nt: TGTGCCAGTAGGCACGCTAGCGGGAGCTCCTACAATGAGCAGTTCTTC
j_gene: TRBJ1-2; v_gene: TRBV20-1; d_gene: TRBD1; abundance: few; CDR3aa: CSAREGQGQGYTF; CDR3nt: TGCAGTGCTAGAGAAGGACAGGGACAGGGCTACACCTTC
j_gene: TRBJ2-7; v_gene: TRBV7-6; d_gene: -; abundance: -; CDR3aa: CASSLDEGPTYEQYF; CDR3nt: TGTGCCAGCAGCTTAGACGAGGGGCCCACCTACGAGCAGTACTTC
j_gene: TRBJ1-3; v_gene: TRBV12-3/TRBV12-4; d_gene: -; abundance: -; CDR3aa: CASSLYSGNTIYF; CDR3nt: TGTGCCAGCAGTTTATACTCTGGAAACACCATATATTTT
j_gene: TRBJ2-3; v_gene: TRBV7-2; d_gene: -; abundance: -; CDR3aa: CASSLVSTKGADTQYF; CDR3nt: TGTGCCAGCAGCTTAGTTTCGACAAAGGGGGCAGATACGCAGTATTTT
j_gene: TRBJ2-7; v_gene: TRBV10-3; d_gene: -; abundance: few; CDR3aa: CAISGMTDEQYF; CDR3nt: TGTGCCATCAGTGGGATGACCGACGAGCAGTACTTC
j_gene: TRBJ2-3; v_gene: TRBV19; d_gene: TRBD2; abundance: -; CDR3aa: CASRLYSGTSGSTDTQYF; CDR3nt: TGTGCCAGTAGACTGTACTCCGGGACTAGCGGTAGCACAGATACGCAGTATTTT
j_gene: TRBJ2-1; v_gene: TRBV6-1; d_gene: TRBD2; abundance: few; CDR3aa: CASSLGGRASDEQFF; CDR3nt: TGTGCCAGCTCTCTCGGCGGGAGGGCCTCGGATGAGCAGTTCTTC
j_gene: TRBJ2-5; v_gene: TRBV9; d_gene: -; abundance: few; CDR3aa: CASSFRTGTETQYF; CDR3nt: TGTGCCAGCAGCTTCCGGACTGGGACGGAGACCCAGTACTTC
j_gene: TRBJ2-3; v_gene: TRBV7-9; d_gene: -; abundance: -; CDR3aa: CASSLSGTATDTQYF; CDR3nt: TGTGCCAGCAGCTTGAGCGGGACAGCCACAGATACGCAGTATTTT